This TCR beta chain was profiled in a study of TIL therapy for anti-PD-1-resistant metastatic lung cancer. Study details: Median patient age was nearly 55, ranging 38-75 years. Four tumors were EGFR-mutant and two were ALK-rearranged.

On this clone: Its antigen is currently unknown.

The CDR3 is made up of 15 amino acids. V lost 5 bases, J lost 1 base, and 14 bases lay in between. Germline V gives CDR1 SEHNR, CDR2 FQNEAQ (reference sequence). This was the immunoSEQ v3 assay. The table came from immunoSEQ multiplex PCR; TCRdb's copy has only in-frame clones and leaves some out. The sample lists 95,000 or so clones; around three fifths were seen once. Findings of the study overall: Compared with baseline intratumoral T cells, expanded TIL cultures were more clonal and less diverse (roughly 6.3% vs 31%).

Time point specified: pre-treatment sample, taken before nivolumab and TIL therapy. Tumor tissue came from excised metastases, mostly pleural nodules or supraclavicular lymph nodes. Stage 4 NSCLC adults joined between October 2017 and January 2020. This chain connects TRBV7-9 to TRBJ1-2, with D maybe TRBD1 (5 bases). The receptor was isolated from a person aged 25-85 years with non-small cell lung cancer. Sequencing used tumor tissue, obtained at baseline. The DNA of the CDR3 is TGTGCCAGCAGCGAGAAACAGGCCCTTAACTATGGCTACACCTTC. This gives the protein CASSEKQALNYGYTF.